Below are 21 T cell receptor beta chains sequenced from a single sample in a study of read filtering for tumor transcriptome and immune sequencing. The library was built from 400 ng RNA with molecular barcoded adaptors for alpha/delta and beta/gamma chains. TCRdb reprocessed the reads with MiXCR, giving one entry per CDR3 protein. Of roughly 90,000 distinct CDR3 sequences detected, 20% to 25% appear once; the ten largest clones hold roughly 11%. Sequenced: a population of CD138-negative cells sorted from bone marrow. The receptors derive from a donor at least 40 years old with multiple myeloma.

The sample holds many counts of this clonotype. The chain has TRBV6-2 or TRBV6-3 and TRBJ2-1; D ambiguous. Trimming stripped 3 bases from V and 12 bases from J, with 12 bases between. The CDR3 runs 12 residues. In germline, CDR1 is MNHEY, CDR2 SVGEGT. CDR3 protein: CASSYLGPRQFF. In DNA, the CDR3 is TGTGCCAGCAGTTATCTTGGGCCACGGCAGTTCTTC.

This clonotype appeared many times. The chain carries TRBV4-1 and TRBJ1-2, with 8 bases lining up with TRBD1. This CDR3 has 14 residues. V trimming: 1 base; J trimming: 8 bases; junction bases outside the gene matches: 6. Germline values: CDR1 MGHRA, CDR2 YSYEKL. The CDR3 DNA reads TGCGCCAGCAGCCAAGCGGACAGGGCGTCGGGCTACACCTTC. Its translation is CASSQADRASGYTF.

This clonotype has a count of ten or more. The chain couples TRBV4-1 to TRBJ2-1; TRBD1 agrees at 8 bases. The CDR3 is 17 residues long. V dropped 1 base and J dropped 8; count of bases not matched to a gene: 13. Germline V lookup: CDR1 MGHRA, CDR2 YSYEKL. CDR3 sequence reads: CASSQVGRGRVGDEQFF. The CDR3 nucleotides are TGCGCCAGCAGCCAAGTTGGCAGGGGGCGCGTTGGTGATGAGCAGTTCTTC.

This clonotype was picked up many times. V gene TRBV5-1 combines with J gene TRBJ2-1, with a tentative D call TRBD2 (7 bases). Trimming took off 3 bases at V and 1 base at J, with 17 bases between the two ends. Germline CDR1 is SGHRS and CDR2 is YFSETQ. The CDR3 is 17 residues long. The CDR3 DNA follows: TGCGCCAGCAGCTACGGTCCGGGGGGCGGTTCCTACAATGAGCAGTTCTTC. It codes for CASSYGPGGGSYNEQFF.

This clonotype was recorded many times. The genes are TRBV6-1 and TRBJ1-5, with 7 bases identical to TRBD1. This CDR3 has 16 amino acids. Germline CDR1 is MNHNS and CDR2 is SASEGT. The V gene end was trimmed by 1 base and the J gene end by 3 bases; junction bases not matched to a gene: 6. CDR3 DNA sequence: TGTGCCAGCAGTGAAGAAGGGACAGTCAACAATCAGCCCCAGCATTTT. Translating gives CASSEEGTVNNQPQHF.

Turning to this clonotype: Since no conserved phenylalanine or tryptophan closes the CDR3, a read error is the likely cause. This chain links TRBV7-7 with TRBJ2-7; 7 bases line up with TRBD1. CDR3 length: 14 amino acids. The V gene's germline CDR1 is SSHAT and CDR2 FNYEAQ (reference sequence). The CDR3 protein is CASSAPGGSYEQYL. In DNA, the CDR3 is TGTGCTAGCAGCGCCCCAGGGGGCTCCTACGAGCAGTACTTA.

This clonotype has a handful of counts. The DNA for the CDR3 is TGCGCCAGCAGCTTGTTCCGGGCCCAAGAGACCCAGTACTTC. Translated: CASSLFRAQETQYF. This chain links TRBV5-1 with TRBJ2-5; D gene unclear. The CDR3 consists of 14 residues. The germline V and J ends were trimmed by 1 base and 1 base, with 8 bases remaining between them. Germline V lookup: CDR1 SGHRS, CDR2 YFSETQ.

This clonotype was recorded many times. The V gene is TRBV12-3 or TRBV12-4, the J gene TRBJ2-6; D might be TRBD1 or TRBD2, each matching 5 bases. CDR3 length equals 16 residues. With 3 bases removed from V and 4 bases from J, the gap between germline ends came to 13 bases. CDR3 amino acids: CASSLGRGTGANVLTF. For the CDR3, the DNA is TGTGCCAGCAGTTTGGGACGCGGAACAGGGGCCAACGTCCTGACTTTC.

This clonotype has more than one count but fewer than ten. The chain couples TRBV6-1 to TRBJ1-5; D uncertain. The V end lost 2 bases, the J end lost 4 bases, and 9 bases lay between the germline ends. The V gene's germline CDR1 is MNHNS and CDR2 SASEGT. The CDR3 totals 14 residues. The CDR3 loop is CASSENGLNQPQHF. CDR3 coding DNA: TGTGCCAGCAGTGAAAACGGGTTAAATCAGCCCCAGCATTTT.

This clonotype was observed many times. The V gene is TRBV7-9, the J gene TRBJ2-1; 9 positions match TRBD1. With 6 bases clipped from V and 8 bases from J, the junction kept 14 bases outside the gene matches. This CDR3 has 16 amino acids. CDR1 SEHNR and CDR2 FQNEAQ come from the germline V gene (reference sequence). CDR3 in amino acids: CASSLPPGQGGYEQFF. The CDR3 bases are TGTGCCAGCAGTTTGCCACCGGGACAGGGTGGGTATGAGCAGTTCTTC.

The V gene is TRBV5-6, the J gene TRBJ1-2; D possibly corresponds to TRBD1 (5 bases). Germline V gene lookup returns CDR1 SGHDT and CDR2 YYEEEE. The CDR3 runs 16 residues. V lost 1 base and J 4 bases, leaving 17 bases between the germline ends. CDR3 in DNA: TGTGCCAGCAGCTTGAGGGACGTCCTCCGGGGCTATGGCTACACCTTC. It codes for CASSLRDVLRGYGYTF.

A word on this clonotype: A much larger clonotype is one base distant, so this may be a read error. CDR3 region: CASSRTDTYEQYF. The CDR3 coding sequence is TGTGCCAGCAGTCGGACCGATACCTACGAGCAGTACTTC. V usage is TRBV12-3 or TRBV12-4 and J usage is TRBJ2-7; D ambiguous. The CDR3 runs 13 residues. With 5 bases removed from V and 2 bases from J, the gap between germline ends came to 10 bases.

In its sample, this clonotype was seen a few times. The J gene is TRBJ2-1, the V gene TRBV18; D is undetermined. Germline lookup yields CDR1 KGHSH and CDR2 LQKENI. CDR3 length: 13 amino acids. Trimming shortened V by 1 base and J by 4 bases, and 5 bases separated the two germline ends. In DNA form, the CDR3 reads TGTGCCAGCTCACCACGAGAATACAATGAGCAGTTCTTC. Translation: CASSPREYNEQFF.

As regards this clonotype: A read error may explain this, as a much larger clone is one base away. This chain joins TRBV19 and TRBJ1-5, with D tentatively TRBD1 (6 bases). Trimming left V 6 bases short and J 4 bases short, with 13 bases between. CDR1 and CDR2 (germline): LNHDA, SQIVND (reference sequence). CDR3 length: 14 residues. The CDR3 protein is CASRNPRGNQPQHF. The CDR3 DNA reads TGTGCCAGTAGAAATCCGAGGGGGAATCAGCCCCAGCATTTT.

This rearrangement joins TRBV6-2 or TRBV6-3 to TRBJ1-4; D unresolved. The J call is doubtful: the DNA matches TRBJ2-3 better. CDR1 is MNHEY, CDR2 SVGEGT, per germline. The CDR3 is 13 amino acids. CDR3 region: CASSYGRVDTQYF. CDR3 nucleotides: TGTGCCAGCAGTTACGGAAGGGTAGATACGCAGTATTTT.

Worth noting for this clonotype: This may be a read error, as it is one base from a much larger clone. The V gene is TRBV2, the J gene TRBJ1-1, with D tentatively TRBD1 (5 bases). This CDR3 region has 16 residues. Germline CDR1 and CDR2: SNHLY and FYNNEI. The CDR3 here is CAGSEALQGRGTEAFF. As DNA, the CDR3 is TGTGCCGGCAGTGAAGCGCTTCAGGGTCGGGGCACTGAAGCTTTCTTT. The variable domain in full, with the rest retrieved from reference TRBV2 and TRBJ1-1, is EPEVTQTPSHQVTQMGQEVILRCVPISNHLYFYWYRQILGQKVEFLVSFYNNEISEKSEIFDDQFSVERPDGSNFTLKIRSTKLEDSAMYFCAGSEALQGRGTEAFFGQGTRLTVV.

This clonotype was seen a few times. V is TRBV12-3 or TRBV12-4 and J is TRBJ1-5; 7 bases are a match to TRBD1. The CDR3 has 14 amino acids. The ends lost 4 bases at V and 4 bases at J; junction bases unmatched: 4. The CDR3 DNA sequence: TGTGCCAGCAGTTCGGGACAGACTAATCAGCCCCAGCATTTT. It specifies CASSSGQTNQPQHF.

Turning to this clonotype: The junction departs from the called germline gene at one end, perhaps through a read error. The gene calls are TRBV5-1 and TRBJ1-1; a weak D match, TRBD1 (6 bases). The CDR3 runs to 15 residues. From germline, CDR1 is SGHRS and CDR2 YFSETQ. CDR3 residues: CVSSPGGGLNTEAFF. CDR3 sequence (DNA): TGCGTCAGCAGCCCGGGGGGGGGCCTGAACACTGAAGCTTTCTTT.

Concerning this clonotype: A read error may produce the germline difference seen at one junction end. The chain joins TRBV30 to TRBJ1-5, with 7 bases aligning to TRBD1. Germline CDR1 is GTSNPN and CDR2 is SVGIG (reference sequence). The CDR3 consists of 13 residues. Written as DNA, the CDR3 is TGTGCCCGGAGCGGACAGGAAAATCAGCCCCAGCATTTT. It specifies CARSGQENQPQHF.

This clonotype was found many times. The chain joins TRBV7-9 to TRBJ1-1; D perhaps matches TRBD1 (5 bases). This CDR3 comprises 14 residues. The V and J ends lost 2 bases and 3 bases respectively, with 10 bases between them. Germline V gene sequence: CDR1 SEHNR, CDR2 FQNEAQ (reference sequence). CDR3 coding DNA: TGTGCCAGCAGCTTAAAGGGGCCCTACACTGAAGCTTTCTTT. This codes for CASSLKGPYTEAFF.

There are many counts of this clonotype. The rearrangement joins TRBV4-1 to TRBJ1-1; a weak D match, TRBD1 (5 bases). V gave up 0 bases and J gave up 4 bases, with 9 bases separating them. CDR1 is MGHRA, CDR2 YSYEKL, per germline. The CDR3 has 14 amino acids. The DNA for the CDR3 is TGCGCCAGCAGCCAAGAGAGGAGGGGCACTGAAGCTTTCTTT. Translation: CASSQERRGTEAFF.